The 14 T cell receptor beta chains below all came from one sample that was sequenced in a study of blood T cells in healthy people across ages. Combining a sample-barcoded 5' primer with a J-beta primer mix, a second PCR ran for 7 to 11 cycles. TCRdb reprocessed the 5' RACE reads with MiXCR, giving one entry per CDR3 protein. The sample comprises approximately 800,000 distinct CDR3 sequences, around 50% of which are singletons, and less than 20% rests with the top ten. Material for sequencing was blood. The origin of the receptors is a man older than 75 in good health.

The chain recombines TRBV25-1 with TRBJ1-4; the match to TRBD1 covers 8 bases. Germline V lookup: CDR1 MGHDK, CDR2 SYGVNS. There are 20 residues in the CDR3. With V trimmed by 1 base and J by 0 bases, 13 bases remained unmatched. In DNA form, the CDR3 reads TGTGCCAGCAGTGAATCTCGGACAGGGCCTATCCCAGCAACTAATGAAAAACTGTTTTTT. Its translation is CASSESRTGPIPATNEKLFF.

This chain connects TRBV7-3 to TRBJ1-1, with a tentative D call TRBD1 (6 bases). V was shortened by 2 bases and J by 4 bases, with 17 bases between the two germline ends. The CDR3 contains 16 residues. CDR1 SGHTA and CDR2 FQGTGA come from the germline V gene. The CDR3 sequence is CASSLYGGQGGTEAFF. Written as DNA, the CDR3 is TGTGCCAGCAGCTTATATGGGGGGCAAGGGGGCACTGAAGCTTTCTTT.

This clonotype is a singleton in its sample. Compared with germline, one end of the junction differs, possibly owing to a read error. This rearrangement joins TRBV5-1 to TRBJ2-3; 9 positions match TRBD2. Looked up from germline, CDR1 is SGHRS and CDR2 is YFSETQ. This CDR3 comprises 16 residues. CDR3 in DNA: TGCGCCAGCAGCCCCCGACTAGCGGCCAACACAGGTACGCAGTATTTT. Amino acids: CASSPRLAANTGTQYF.

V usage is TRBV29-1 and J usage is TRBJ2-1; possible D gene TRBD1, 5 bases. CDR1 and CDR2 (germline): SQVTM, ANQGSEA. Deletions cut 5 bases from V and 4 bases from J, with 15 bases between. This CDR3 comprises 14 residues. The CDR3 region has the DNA TGCAGCGTTACGACAGCTGTGTCATACAATGAGCAGTTCTTC. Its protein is CSVTTAVSYNEQFF.

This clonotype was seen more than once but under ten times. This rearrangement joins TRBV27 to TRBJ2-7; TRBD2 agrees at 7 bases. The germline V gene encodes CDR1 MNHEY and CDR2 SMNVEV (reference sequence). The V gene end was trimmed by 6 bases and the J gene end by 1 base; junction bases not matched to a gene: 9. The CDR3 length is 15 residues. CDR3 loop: CASRPLAGVSYEQYF. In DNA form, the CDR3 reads TGTGCCAGCAGGCCCCTGGCGGGAGTGTCCTACGAGCAGTACTTC.

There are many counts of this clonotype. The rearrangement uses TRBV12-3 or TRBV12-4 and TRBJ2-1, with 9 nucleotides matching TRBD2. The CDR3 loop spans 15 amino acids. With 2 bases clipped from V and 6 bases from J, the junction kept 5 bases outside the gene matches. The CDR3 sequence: CASSLTAGGPNEQFF. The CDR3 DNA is TGTGCCAGCAGTTTAACGGCGGGAGGGCCCAATGAGCAGTTCTTC.

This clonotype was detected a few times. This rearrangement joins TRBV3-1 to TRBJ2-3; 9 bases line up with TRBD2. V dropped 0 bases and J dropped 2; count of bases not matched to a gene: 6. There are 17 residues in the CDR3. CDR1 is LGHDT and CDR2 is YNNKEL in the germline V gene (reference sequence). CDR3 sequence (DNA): TGTGCCAGCAGCCAAGATCTGCTAGCGGGAATCACAGATACGCAGTATTTT. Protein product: CASSQDLLAGITDTQYF.

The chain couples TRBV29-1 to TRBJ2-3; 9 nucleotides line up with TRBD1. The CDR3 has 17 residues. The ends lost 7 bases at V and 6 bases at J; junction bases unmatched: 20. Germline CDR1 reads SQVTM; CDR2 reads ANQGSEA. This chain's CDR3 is CSARWTGEGQVADTQYF. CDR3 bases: TGCAGCGCACGCTGGACAGGGGAAGGGCAGGTCGCCGATACGCAGTATTTT.

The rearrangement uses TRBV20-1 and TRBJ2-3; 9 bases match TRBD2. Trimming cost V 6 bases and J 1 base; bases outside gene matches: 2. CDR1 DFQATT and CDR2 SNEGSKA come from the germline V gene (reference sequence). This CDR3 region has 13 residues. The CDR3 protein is CSAVAGGTDTQYF. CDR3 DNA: TGCAGTGCCGTAGCGGGGGGCACAGATACGCAGTATTTT.

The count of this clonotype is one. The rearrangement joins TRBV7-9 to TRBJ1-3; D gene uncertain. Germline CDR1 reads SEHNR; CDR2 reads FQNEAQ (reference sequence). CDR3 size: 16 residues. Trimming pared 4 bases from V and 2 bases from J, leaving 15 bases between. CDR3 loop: CASSSSEATAGNTIYF. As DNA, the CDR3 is TGTGCCAGCAGCTCCTCCGAGGCGACCGCTGGAAACACCATATATTTT.

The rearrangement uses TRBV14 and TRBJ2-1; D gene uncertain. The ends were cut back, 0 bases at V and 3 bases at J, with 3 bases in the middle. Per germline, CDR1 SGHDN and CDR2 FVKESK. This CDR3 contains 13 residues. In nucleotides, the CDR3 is TGTGCCAGCAGCCAAGAACTCTACAATGAGCAGTTCTTC. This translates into CASSQELYNEQFF.

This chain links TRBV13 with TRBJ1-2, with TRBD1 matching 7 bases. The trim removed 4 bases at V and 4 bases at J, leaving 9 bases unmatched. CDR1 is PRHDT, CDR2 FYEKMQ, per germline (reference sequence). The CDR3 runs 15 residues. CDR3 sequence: CASSSTTGNTYGYTF. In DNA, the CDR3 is TGTGCCAGCAGCTCGACGACAGGGAATACCTATGGCTACACCTTC.

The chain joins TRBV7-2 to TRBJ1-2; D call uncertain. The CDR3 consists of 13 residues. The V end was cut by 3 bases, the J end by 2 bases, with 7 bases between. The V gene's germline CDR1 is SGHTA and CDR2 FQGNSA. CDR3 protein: CASSFDTNYGYTF. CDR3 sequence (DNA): TGTGCCAGCAGCTTTGACACCAACTATGGCTACACCTTC.

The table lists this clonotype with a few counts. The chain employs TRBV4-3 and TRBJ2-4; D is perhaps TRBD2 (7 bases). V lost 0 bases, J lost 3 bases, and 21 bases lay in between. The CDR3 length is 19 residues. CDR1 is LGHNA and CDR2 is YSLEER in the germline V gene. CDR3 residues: CASSQDSGEGLSSKNIQYF. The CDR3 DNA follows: TGCGCCAGCAGCCAAGATTCAGGGGAGGGTCTGTCTAGCAAAAACATTCAGTACTTC.